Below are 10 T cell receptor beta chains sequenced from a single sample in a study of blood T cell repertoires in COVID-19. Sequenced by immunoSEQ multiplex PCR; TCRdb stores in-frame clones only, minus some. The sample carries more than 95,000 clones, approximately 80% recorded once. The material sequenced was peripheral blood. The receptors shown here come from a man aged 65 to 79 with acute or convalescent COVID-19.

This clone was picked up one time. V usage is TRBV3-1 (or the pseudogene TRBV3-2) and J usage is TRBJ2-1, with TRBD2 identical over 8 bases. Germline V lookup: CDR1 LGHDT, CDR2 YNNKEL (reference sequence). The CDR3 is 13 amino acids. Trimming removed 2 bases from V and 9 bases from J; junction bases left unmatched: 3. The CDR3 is CASSQFAGGEQFF. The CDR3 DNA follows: TGTGCCAGCAGCCAATTTGCGGGAGGTGAGCAGTTCTTC.

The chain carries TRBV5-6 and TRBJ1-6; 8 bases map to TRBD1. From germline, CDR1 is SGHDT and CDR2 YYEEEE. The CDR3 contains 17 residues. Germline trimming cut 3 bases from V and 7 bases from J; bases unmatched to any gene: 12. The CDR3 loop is CASSSTLRGRGNSPLHF. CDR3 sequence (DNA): TGTGCCAGCAGCTCCACACTCAGGGGGCGTGGGAATTCACCCCTCCACTTT.

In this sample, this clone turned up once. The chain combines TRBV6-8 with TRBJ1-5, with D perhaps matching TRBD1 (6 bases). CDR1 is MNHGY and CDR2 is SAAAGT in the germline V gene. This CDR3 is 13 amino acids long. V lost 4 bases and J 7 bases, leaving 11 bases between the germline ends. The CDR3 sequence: CASSSAGAQPQHF. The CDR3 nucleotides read TGTGCCAGCAGTTCAGCAGGGGCCCAGCCCCAGCATTTT.

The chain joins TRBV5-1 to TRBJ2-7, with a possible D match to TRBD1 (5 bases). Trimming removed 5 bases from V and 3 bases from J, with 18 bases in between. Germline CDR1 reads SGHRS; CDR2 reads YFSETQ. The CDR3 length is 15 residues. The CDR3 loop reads CASRLLQGSSYEQYF. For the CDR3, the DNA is TGCGCCAGCAGATTGCTCCAGGGAAGCAGCTACGAGCAGTACTTC. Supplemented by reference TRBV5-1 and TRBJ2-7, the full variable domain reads KAGVTQTPRYLIKTRGQQVTLSCSPISGHRSVSWYQQTPGQGLQFLFEYFSETQRNKGNFPGRFSGRQFSNSRSEMNVSTLELGDSALYLCASRLLQGSSYEQYFGPGTRLTVT.

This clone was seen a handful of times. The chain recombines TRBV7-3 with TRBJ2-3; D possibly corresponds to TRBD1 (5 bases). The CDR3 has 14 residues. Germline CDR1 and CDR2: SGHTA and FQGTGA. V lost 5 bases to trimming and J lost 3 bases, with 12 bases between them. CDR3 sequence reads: CASSLGARTDTQYF. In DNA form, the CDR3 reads TGTGCCAGCAGCCTAGGGGCCAGGACAGATACGCAGTATTTT. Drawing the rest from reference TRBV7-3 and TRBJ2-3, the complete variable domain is GAGVSQTPSNKVTEKGKYVELRCDPISGHTALYWYRQSLGQGPEFLIYFQGTGAADDSGLPNDRFFAVRPEGSVSTLKIQRTERGDSAVYLCASSLGARTDTQYFGPGTRLTVL.

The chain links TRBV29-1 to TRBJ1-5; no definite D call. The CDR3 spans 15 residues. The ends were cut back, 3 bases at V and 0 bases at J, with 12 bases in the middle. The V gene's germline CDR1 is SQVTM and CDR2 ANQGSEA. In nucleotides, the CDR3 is TGCAGCGTTGAGGTTGCCAGTACTAGCAATCAGCCCCAGCATTTT. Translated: CSVEVASTSNQPQHF.

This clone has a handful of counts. The CDR3 DNA sequence: TGCGCCAGCAGGACGGTTGGACAGTCGAACACCGGGGAGCTGTTTTTT. As protein: CASRTVGQSNTGELFF. The chain links TRBV5-1 to TRBJ2-2; possible D gene TRBD1, 6 bases. CDR1 SGHRS and CDR2 YFSETQ come from the germline V gene. V dropped 5 bases and J dropped 0 bases, with 14 bases sitting between them. The CDR3 length is 16 residues.

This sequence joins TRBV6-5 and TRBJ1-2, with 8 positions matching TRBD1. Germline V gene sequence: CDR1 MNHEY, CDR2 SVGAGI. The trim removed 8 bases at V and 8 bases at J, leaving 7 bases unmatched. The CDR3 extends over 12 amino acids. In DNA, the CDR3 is TGTGCCAGCGGGTGGACAGGGAACGGCTACACCTTC. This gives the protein CASGWTGNGYTF.

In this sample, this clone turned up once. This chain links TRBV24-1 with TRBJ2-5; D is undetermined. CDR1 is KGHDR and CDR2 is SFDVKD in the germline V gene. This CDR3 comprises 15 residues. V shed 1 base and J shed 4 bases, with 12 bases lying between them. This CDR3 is CATSDLSTPVETQYF. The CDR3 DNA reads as TGTGCCACCAGTGATTTATCGACACCCGTAGAGACCCAGTACTTC.

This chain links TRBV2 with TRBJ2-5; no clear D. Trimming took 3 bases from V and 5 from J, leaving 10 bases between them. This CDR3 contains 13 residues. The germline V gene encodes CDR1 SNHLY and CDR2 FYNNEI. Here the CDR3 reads CASSDSELETQYF. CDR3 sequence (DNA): TGTGCCAGCAGTGATTCGGAGCTTGAGACCCAGTACTTC. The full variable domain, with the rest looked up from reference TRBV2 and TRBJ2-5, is EPEVTQTPSHQVTQMGQEVILRCVPISNHLYFYWYRQILGQKVEFLVSFYNNEISEKSEIFDDQFSVERPDGSNFTLKIRSTKLEDSAMYFCASSDSELETQYFGPGTRLLVL.